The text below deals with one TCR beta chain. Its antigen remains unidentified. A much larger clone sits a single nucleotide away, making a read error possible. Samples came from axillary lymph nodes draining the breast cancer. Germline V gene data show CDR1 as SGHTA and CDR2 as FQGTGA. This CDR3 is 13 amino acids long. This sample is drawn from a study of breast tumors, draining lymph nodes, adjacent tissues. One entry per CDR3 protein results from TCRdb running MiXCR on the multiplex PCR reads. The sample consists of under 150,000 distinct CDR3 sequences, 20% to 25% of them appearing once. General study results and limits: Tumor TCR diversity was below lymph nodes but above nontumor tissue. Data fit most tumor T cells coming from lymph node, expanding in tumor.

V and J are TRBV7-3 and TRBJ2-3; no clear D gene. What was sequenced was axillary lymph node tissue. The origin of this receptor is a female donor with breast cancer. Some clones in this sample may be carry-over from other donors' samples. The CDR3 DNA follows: TGTGCCAGCAGTCAGGATTTCGAAGATACGCAGTGTTTT. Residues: CASSQDFEDTQCF.